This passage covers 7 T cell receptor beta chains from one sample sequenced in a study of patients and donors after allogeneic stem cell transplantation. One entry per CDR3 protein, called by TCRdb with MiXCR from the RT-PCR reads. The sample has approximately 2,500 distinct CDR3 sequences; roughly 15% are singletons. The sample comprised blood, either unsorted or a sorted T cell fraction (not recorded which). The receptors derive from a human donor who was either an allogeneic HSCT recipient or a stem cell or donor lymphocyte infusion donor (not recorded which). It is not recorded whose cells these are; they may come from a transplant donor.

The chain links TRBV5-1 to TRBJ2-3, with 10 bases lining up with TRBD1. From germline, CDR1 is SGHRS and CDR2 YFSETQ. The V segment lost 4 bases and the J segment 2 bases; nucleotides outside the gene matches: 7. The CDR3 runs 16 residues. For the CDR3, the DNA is TGCGCCAGCAGCAGCGGGACAGGGGAGTTCACAGATACGCAGTATTTT. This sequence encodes CASSSGTGEFTDTQYF.

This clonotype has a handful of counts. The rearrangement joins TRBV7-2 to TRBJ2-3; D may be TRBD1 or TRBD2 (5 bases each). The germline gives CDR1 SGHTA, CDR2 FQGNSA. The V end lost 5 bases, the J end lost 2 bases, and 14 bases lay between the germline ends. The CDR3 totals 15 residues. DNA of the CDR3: TGTGCCAGCAGCCCCAGAGGGGCCCCCACAGATACGCAGTATTTT. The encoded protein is CASSPRGAPTDTQYF. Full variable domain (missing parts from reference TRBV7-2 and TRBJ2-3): GAGVSQSPSNKVTEKGKDVELRCDPISGHTALYWYRQSLGQGLEFLIYFQGNSAPDKSGLPSDRFSAERTGGSVSTLTIQRTQQEDSAVYLCASSPRGAPTDTQYFGPGTRLTVL.

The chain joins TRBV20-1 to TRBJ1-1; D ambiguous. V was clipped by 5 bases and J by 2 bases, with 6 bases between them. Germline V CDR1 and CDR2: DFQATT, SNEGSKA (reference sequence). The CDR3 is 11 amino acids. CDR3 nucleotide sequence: TGCAGTGCTTTGGATAACACTGAAGCTTTCTTT. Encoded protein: CSALDNTEAFF.

The CDR3 loop reads CASSEDGGRRPAFF. CDR3 DNA: TGTGCCAGCAGTGAAGATGGGGGTCGGAGACCAGCTTTCTTT. The V and J genes are TRBV2 and TRBJ1-1; tentative D call: TRBD1 (5 bases). CDR3 length: 14 amino acids. The germline V and J ends were trimmed by 1 base and 10 bases, with 16 bases remaining between them. Germline CDR1 is SNHLY and CDR2 is FYNNEI.

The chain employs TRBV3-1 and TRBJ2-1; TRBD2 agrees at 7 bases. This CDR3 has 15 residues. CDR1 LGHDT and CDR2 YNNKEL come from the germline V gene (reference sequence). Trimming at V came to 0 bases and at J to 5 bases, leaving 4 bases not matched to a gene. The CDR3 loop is CASSQDGTTNNEQFF. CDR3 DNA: TGTGCCAGCAGCCAAGATGGGACTACAAACAATGAGCAGTTCTTC.

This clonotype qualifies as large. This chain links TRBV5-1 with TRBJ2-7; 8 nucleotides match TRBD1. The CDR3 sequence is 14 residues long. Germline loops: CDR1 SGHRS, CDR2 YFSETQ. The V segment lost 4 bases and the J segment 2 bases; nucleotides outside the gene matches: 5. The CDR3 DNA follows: TGCGCCAGCAGCCCTGACAGGGGCCCCTACGAGCAGTACTTC. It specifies CASSPDRGPYEQYF. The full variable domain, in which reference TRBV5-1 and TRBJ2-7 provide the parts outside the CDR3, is KAGVTQTPRYLIKTRGQQVTLSCSPISGHRSVSWYQQTPGQGLQFLFEYFSETQRNKGNFPGRFSGRQFSNSRSEMNVSTLELGDSALYLCASSPDRGPYEQYFGPGTRLTVT.

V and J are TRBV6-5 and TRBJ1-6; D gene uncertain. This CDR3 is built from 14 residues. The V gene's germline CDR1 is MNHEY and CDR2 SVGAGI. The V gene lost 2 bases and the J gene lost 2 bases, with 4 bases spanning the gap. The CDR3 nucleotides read TGTGCCAGCAGTTACAGGGCCTATAATTCACCCCTCCACTTT. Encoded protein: CASSYRAYNSPLHF.